This paragraph reports one TCR beta chain. No sorting of T cells preceded isolation of total RNA from whole blood. The data belong to a study of monozygotic twins with inflammatory bowel disease. Germline V gene lookup returns CDR1 SGHRS and CDR2 YFSETQ. The CDR3 covers 20 residues. Following a re-call of the 5' RACE reads, TCRdb has one entry per CDR3 protein and lacks DNA. Its table lists about 140,000 distinct CDR3 sequences. The source material was blood. The chain uses TRBV5-1 and TRBJ1-1; without DNA, the TCRdb call of TRBD1 cannot be checked. This receptor was taken from a human donor with ulcerative colitis or Crohn's disease, or a healthy co-twin of an affected twin (not recorded which). The chain's CDR3 is CASSLGWPTGTRGAGTEAFF.